One and the same sample provided the 2 T cell receptor beta chains below, sequenced in a study of cytomegalovirus exposure and HLA in healthy donors. PCR involved 60 Vbeta and 13 Jbeta primers. The method was immunoSEQ multiplex PCR; TCRdb's version includes in-frame clones alone and lacks a portion of them. The profile shows under 150,000 clones, just under 80% of them singletons. The sequencing input was PBMCs. The receptors originated from a woman aged 40 to 55 in good health and CMV-seronegative.

This clone was recorded a few times. V usage is TRBV27 and J usage is TRBJ2-1, with a tentative D call TRBD2 (6 bases). Per the germline V gene, CDR1 is MNHEY and CDR2 is SMNVEV (reference sequence). This CDR3 contains 13 residues. V lost 4 bases and J 8 bases, leaving 12 bases between the germline ends. The CDR3 is CASSSTSFDEQFF. The CDR3 bases are TGTGCCAGCAGTTCGACTAGTTTCGATGAGCAGTTCTTC.

In this sample, this clone turned up a few times. V is TRBV6-5 and J is TRBJ1-5, with a possible D match to TRBD1 (5 bases). V was cut by 2 bases and J by 5 bases, with 7 bases left in between. The CDR3 has 13 amino acids. Germline V gives CDR1 MNHEY, CDR2 SVGAGI. CDR3 sequence: CASSYRQYQPQHF. CDR3 DNA sequence: TGTGCCAGCAGTTACCGACAGTATCAGCCCCAGCATTTT.